The present TCR beta chain was sequenced within a study of cytomegalovirus exposure and HLA in healthy donors. J gave up 5 bases and V 4 bases, and 13 bases lay outside the gene matches. The CDR3 extends over 16 amino acids. Germline V CDR1 and CDR2: MNHNY, SVGAGI (reference sequence). The PCR contained 60 Vbeta and 13 Jbeta primers. Sequencing was performed with immunoSEQ multiplex PCR; in TCRdb, only in-frame clones are kept and a portion is missing. Of 120,000 or so clones in the sample, 79% were seen once. Broader study findings: In vitro, a few CMV-associated chains proved specific for CMV antigens. The study listed 150 to 200 cytomegalovirus-associated TCR beta chains. Near-uniform donor sequencing depth was presumed by presence/absence analyses.

On this clone itself: Its target is not known.

This clonotype originated in a man under 40 in good health and CMV-seropositive. This chain links TRBV6-6 with TRBJ1-1, with 7 bases fitting TRBD1. Sequencing was done on a sample of PBMCs. CDR3 amino acids: CASSFYGQAAWTEAFF. CDR3 DNA: TGTGCCAGCAGTTTCTATGGACAGGCGGCCTGGACTGAAGCTTTCTTT.